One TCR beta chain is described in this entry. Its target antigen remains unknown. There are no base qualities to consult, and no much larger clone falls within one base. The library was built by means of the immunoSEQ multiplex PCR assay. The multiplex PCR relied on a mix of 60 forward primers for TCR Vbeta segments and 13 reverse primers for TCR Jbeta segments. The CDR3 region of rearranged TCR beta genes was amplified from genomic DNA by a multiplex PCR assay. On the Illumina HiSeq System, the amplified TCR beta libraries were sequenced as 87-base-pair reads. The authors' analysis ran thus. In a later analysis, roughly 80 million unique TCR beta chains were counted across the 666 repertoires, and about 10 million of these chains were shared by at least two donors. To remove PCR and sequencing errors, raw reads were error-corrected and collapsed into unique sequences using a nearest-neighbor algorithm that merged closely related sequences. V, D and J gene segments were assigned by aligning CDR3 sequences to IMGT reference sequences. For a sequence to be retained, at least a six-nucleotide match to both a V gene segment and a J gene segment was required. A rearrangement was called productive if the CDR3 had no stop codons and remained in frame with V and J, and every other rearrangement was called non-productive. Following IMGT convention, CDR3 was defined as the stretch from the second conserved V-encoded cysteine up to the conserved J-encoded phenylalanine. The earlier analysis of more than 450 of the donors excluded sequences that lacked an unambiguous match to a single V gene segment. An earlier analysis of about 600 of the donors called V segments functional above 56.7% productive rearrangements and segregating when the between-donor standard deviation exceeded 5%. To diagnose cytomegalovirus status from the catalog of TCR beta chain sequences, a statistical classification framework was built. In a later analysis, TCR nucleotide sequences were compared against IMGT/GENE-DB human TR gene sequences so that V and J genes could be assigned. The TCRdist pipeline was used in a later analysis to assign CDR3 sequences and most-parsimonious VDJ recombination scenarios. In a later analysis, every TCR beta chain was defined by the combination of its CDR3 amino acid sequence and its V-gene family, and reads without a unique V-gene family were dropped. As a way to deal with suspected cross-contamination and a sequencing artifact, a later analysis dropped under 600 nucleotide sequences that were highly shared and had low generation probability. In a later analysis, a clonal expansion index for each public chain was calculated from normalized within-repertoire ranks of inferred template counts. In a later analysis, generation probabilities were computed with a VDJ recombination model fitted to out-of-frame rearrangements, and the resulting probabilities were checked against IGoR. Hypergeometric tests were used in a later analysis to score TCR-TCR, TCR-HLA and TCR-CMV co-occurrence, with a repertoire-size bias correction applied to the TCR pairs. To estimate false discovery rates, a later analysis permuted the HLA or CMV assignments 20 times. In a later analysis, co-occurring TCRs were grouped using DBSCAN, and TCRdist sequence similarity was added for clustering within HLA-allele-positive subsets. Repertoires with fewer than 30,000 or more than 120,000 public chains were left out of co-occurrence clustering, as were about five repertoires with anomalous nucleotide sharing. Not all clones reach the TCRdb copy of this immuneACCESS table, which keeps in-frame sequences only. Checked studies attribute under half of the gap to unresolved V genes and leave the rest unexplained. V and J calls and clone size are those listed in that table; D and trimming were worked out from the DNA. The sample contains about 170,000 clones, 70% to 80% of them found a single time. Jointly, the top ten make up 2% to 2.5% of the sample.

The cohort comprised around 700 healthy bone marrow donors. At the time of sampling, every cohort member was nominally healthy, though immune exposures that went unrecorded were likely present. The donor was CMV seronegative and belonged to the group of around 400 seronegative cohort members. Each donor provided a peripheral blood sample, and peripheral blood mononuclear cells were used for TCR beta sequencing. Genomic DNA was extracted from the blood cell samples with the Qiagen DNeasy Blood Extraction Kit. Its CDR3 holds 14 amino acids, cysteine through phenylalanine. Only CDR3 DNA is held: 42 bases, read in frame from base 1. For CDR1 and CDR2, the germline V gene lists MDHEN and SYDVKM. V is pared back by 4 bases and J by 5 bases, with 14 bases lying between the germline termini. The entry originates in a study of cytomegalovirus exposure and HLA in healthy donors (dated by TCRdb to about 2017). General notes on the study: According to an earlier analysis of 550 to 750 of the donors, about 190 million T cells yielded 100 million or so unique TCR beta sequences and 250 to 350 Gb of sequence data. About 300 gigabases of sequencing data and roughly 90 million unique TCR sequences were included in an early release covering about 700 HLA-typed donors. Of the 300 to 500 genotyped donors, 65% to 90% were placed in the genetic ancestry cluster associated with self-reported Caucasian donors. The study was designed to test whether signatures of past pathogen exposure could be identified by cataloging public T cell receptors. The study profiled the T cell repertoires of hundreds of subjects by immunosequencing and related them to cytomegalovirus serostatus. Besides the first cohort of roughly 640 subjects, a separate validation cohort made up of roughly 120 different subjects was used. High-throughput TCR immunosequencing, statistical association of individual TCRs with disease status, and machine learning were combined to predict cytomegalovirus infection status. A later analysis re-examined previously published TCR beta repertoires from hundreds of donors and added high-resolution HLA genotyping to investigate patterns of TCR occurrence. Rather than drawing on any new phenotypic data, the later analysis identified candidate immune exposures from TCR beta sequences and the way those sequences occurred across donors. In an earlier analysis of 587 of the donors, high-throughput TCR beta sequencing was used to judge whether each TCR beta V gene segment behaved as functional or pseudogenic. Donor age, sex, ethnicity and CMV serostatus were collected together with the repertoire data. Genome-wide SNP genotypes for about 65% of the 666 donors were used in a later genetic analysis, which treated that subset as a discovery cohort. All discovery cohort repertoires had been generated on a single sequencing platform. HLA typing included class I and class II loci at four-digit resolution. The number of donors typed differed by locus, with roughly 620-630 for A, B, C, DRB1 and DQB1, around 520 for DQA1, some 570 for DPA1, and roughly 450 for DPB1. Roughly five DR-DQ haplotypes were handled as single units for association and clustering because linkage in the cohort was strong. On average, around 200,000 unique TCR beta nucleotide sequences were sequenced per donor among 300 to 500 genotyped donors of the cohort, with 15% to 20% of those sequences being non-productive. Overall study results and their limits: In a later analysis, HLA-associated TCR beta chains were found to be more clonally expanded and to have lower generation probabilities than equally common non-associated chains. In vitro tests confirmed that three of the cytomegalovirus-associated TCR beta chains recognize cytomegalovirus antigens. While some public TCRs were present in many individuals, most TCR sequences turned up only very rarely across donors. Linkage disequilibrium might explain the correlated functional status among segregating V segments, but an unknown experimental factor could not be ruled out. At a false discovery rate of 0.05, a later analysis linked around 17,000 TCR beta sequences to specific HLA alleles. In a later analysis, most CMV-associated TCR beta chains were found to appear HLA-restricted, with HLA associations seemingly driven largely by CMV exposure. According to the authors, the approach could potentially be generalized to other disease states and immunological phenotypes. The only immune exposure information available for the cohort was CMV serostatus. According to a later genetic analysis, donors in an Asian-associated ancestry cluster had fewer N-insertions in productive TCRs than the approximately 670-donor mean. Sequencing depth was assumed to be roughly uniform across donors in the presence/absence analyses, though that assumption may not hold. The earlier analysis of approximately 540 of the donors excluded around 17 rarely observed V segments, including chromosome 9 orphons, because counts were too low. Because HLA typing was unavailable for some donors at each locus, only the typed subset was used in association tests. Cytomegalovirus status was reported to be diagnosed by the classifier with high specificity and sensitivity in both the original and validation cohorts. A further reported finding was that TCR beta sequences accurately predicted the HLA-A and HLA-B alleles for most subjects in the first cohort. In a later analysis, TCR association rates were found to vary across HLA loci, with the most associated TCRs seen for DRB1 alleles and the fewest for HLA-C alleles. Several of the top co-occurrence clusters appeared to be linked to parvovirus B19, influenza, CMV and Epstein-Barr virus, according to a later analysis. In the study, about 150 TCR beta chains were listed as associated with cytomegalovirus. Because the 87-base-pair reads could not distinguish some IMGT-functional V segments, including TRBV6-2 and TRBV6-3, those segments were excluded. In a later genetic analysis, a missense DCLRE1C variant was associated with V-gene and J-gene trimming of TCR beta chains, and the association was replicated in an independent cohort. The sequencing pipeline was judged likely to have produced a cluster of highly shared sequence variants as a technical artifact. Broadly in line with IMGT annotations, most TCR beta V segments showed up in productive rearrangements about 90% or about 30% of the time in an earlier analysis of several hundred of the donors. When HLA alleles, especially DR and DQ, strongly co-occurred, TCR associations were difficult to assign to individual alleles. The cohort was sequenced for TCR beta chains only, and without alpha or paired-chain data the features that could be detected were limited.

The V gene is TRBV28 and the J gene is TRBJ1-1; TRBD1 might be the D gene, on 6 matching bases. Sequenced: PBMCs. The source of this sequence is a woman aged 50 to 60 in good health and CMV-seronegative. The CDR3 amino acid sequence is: CASSSGQWGTEAFF. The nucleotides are TGTGCCAGCAGTTCCGGACAGTGGGGGACTGAAGCTTTCTTT.